This TCR beta chain comes out of a study of shared clonotypes between healthy human individuals. CD8 cells classed as naive were CD45RO-negative and positively selected for CCR7, excluding terminally differentiated effector memory CD45RA+ cells. Healthy and HIV-negative, the adult donors had no recent acute infections or vaccinations. Several immunoSEQ plates received, in even portions, the genomic DNA of each subset. DNA at about 210 ng, around 30,000 T cell genomes, went into sorted-subset replicate PCRs. The authors' processing: As immunoSEQ supplied junction-only sequences (without quality scores), filtering differed. Sequencing used immunoSEQ multiplex PCR; TCRdb keeps in-frame clones, though not all of them. V and J calls and clone size are those listed in that table; D and trimming were worked out from the DNA. The sample holds approximately 810,000 clones; about 92% are singletons and the top ten take approximately 25%.

Germline V lookup: CDR1 KGHSH, CDR2 LQKENI. The CDR3 has 17 amino acids. V lost 6 bases and J 1 base, leaving 21 bases between the germline ends. Source material: naive CD8+ T cells sorted from blood. This TCR was sampled from a young man in good health. This rearrangement joins TRBV18 to TRBJ2-5, with D possibly being TRBD2 (6 bases). CDR3 sequence reads: CASSERQVAVFQETQYF. In DNA form, the CDR3 reads TGTGCCAGCTCTGAAAGGCAGGTAGCGGTCTTCCAAGAGACCCAGTACTTC.